These 3 T cell receptor delta chains came from one sample sequenced in a study of gamma-delta chains in newborns, infants, children. TCRdb re-called the reads with CATT. Here the sample spans thousands of delta-chain clones, roughly 1.9% being singletons. Sequences were obtained from blood. Source of these receptors: a child who was a newborn, infant or young child, either healthy, febrile or measles-vaccinated (not recorded which).

By share, this clone counts as medium-sized (0.01 to 0.1%). Other DNA sequences in this sample translate to the same CDR3. This sequence joins TRDV2 and TRDJ2; 9 bases agree with TRDD3. Germline CDR1 reads GEAIGNYY; CDR2 reads EKD. The CDR3 length is 15 residues. V lost 3 bases, J lost 4 bases, and 5 bases stayed unmatched. The CDR3 DNA reads as TGTGCCTGTGACTCCTGGGGGATCGAGACAGCACAACTCTTCTTT. Translated, it gives CACDSWGIETAQLFF.

On this clone: A read error is the likely source, as a far larger clone sits one nucleotide away. The chain has TRDV2 and TRDJ3; TRDD3 aligns across 13 bases. This CDR3 spans 20 amino acids. The germline gives CDR1 GEAIGNYY, CDR2 EKD. The CDR3 DNA sequence: TGTGCCTGTGACACCGTACTGGGGGATACGAGCTCCTGGGACACCCGACAGGTGTTTTTC. This gives the protein CACDTVLGDTSSWDTRQVFF.

The chain carries TRDV1 and TRDJ1, with TRDD3 matching 8 bases. The CDR3 loop spans 16 amino acids. Germline values: CDR1 TSWWSYY, CDR2 QGS. J was trimmed by 0 bases and V by 5 bases; bases with no gene match: 8. The CDR3 is CALGKAFWGNTDKLIF. The CDR3 bases are TGTGCTCTTGGGAAGGCCTTCTGGGGGAACACCGATAAACTCATCTTT.